The clone carrying this T cell receptor (beta chain) has only one observation. The antigen is not known. The record originates from a study of cytomegalovirus exposure and HLA in healthy donors. On the study more broadly: As released early, the data held about 85 million unique TCRs from HLA-typed donors. Findings of the study overall: According to reports, the classifier identified cytomegalovirus status with high specificity and sensitivity. Through in vitro validation, a few CMV-associated chains were shown to be specific for CMV antigens.

With 60 Vbeta and 13 Jbeta primers, the PCR was carried out. The data were produced by immunoSEQ multiplex PCR, yet TCRdb's version contains in-frame clones alone and is incomplete. The table has about 130,000 clones, 75% to 85% seen once; the top ten hold around 10%. CDR1 and CDR2 (germline): SEHNR, FQNEAQ (reference sequence). The length of the CDR3 is 15 residues. Trimming took 5 bases from V and 6 from J, leaving 19 bases between them. This clonotype was obtained from a man in his thirties or forties in good health and CMV-seropositive. The chain recombines TRBV7-9 with TRBJ1-2; D not certain. The sequenced material came from PBMCs. CDR3 loop: CASSKQLGGKDGYTF. CDR3 sequence (DNA): TGTGCCAGCAGCAAACAGCTGGGCGGGAAAGATGGCTACACCTTC.